What follows are 7 T cell receptor beta chains derived from one specimen sequenced in a study of cytomegalovirus exposure and HLA in healthy donors. 60 Vbeta and 13 Jbeta primers were used in PCR. Profiling relied on immunoSEQ multiplex PCR, and the TCRdb table lists in-frame clones only, not all of them. The table records about 180,000 clones, about three quarters of them present only once. The sequenced sample consisted of PBMCs. These receptors came from a man between 18 and 29 years old in good health and CMV-seronegative.

The chain combines TRBV9 with TRBJ2-7; 10 positions match TRBD2. V lost 3 bases, J lost 3 bases, and 6 bases stayed unmatched. The germline V gene has CDR1 SGDLS and CDR2 YYNGEE. The CDR3 contains 15 residues. In DNA form, the CDR3 reads TGTGCCAGCAGCGCGTTAGCGGGAGGACTCTACGAGCAGTACTTC. As protein: CASSALAGGLYEQYF.

The rearrangement joins TRBV9 to TRBJ2-2, with 12 nucleotides matching TRBD2. In germline, CDR1 is SGDLS, CDR2 YYNGEE. This CDR3 region has 17 residues. With 0 bases clipped from V and 5 bases from J, the junction kept 5 bases outside the gene matches. This CDR3 is CASSVVLAGGPTGELFF. Here the CDR3 DNA reads TGTGCCAGCAGCGTAGTGCTAGCGGGAGGGCCTACCGGGGAGCTGTTTTTT.

The chain combines TRBV28 with TRBJ1-2; tentatively, D is TRBD1 (5 bases). The CDR3 has 13 residues. Per germline, CDR1 MDHEN and CDR2 SYDVKM. V was shortened by 4 bases and J by 6 bases, with 12 bases between the two germline ends. The CDR3 DNA follows: TGTGCCAGCAGTTCCCCCAGGGTTGATGGCTACACCTTC. This codes for CASSSPRVDGYTF.

The chain combines TRBV4-1 with TRBJ2-4; 7 nucleotides align to TRBD2. V gave up 1 base and J gave up 2 bases; unmatched junction bases: 11. The CDR3 is 18 amino acids. The germline gives CDR1 MGHRA, CDR2 YSYEKL. The CDR3 DNA reads TGCGCCAGCAGCCAAGTAAACGTGGGCGGGGGAACCAAAAACATTCAGTACTTC. Translated: CASSQVNVGGGTKNIQYF.

This chain connects TRBV5-1 to TRBJ1-1; 8 bases agree with TRBD1. The length of the CDR3 is 12 residues. The V and J ends lost 4 bases and 10 bases, in that order; junction bases with no gene match: 6. Germline values: CDR1 SGHRS, CDR2 YFSETQ. The CDR3 DNA is TGCGCCAGCAGCGTCGGACAGGGAACAGCTTTCTTT. Its translation: CASSVGQGTAFF.

This clone was counted only a few times. The chain has TRBV7-9 and TRBJ1-5, with D perhaps matching TRBD1 (5 bases). Trimming stripped 2 bases from V and 6 bases from J, with 14 bases between. CDR3 length: 15 amino acids. CDR1 SEHNR and CDR2 FQNEAQ come from the germline V gene (reference sequence). DNA of the CDR3: TGTGCCAGCAGCTTAAATCAGGGTGGAATTCAGCCCCAGCATTTT. Translation: CASSLNQGGIQPQHF.

The gene calls are TRBV5-1 and TRBJ1-6, with D perhaps matching TRBD1 (6 bases). Germline V gives CDR1 SGHRS, CDR2 YFSETQ. This CDR3 contains 16 residues. The V gene lost 0 bases and the J gene lost 7 bases, with 14 bases spanning the gap. The CDR3 protein is CASSLDPPGVNSPLHF. The DNA for the CDR3 is TGCGCCAGCAGCTTGGATCCCCCAGGGGTCAATTCACCCCTCCACTTT.